The next 8 T cell receptor beta chains were all read from a single sample in a study of blood T cell repertoires in COVID-19. Assay: immunoSEQ multiplex PCR; the TCRdb copy retains only in-frame clones and omits some. The sample yields roughly 250,000 clones, approximately 81% seen once. The source material was peripheral blood. These receptors all come from a man aged 40-50 years with acute or convalescent COVID-19.

The CDR3 DNA sequence: TGTGCCAGCAGCCAAGATAAGCGGGGGAGCACAGATACGCAGTATTTT. This codes for CASSQDKRGSTDTQYF. The rearrangement links TRBV4-2 to TRBJ2-3; 8 positions match TRBD2. Germline V gives CDR1 LGHNA, CDR2 YNFKEQ. Trimming at V came to 0 bases and at J to 0 bases, leaving 2 bases not matched to a gene. CDR3 size: 16 residues.

DNA for the CDR3: TGTGCCAGCAGCACCAGAGGGGCGGGGGGCAACTATGGCTACACCTTC. This gives the protein CASSTRGAGGNYGYTF. V is TRBV11-2 and J is TRBJ1-2, with a possible D match to TRBD1 (6 bases). Trimming left V 5 bases short and J 2 bases short, with 18 bases between. Germline V gene sequence: CDR1 SGHAT, CDR2 FQNNGV. This CDR3 contains 16 residues.

The V gene is TRBV30, the J gene TRBJ1-2; D perhaps matches TRBD1 (5 bases). This CDR3 region has 13 residues. CDR1 and CDR2 (germline): GTSNPN, SVGIG (reference sequence). Trimming pared 7 bases from V and 4 bases from J, leaving 16 bases between. The CDR3 protein is CASTVRGGYGYTF. The CDR3 DNA reads as TGTGCCTCGACCGTTAGGGGAGGCTATGGCTACACCTTC. The full variable domain, its missing parts supplied by reference TRBV30 and TRBJ1-2, is SQTIHQWPATLVQPVGSPLSLECTVEGTSNPNLYWYRQAAGRGLQLLFYSVGIGQISSEVPQNLSASRPQDRQFILSSKKLLLSDSGFYLCASTVRGGYGYTFGSGTRLTVV.

The chain has TRBV28 and TRBJ1-1; D call uncertain. The V and J ends lost 2 bases and 5 bases respectively, with 9 bases between them. CDR1 is MDHEN, CDR2 SYDVKM, per germline. This CDR3 is 13 amino acids long. DNA of the CDR3: TGTGCCAGCAGTTTAGCCACATGGACTGAAGCTTTCTTT. It codes for CASSLATWTEAFF. Together with reference TRBV28 and TRBJ1-1, the CDR3 gives the full variable domain: DVKVTQSSRYLVKRTGEKVFLECVQDMDHENMFWYRQDPGLGLRLIYFSYDVKMKEKGDIPEGYSVSREKKERFSLILESASTNQTSMYLCASSLATWTEAFFGQGTRLTVV.

The V call is TRBV19, the J call TRBJ1-2; tentative D call: TRBD1 (5 bases). This CDR3 is 15 amino acids long. Trimming took off 5 bases at V and 1 base at J, with 14 bases between the two ends. Germline V gives CDR1 LNHDA, CDR2 SQIVND (reference sequence). CDR3 nucleotides: TGTGCCAGTAGTTCACCAGGGTTTGGTAACTATGGCTACACCTTC. This translates into CASSSPGFGNYGYTF.

This rearrangement joins TRBV6-5 to TRBJ1-4; 9 positions match TRBD1. After removal of 6 bases from V and 8 bases from J, the junction contained 7 bases not matched to a gene. Germline V gene sequence: CDR1 MNHEY, CDR2 SVGAGI. This CDR3 has 14 residues. The CDR3 protein is CASREDRGGEKLFF. The CDR3 DNA reads TGTGCCAGCAGAGAGGACAGGGGTGGGGAAAAACTGTTTTTT.

This chain connects TRBV7-9 to TRBJ1-2; D remains ambiguous. Germline lookup yields CDR1 SEHNR and CDR2 FQNEAQ (reference sequence). CDR3 length: 16 residues. With 5 bases removed from V and 4 bases from J, the gap between germline ends came to 20 bases. The CDR3 DNA sequence: TGTGCCAGCAGCCATCTGCCAGAGACTCTCGGCTATGGCTACACCTTC. Amino acid sequence: CASSHLPETLGYGYTF.

DNA for the CDR3: TGTGCCAGCAGCGAGGGGGGGACAGGCGGTAGTGAGCAGTTCTTC. Protein: CASSEGGTGGSEQFF. The chain couples TRBV11-2 to TRBJ2-1; maybe TRBD1 (8 bases). V shed 5 bases and J shed 9 bases, with 20 bases lying between them. CDR1 is SGHAT, CDR2 FQNNGV, per germline. CDR3 length: 15 residues.